This TCR beta chain is drawn from a study of blood T cell repertoires in COVID-19. In the authors' methods: Estimated nucleated cell counts came from reference gene primer amplification. Produced via immunoSEQ multiplex PCR; TCRdb's table is partial and in-frame only. Clone size and the V and J calls come from that table; the DNA yielded D and trimming. The data hold about 70,000 clones, with 90% observed a single time. Germline V gene data show CDR1 as SGHVS and CDR2 as FQNEAQ. V shed 3 bases and J shed 1 base, with 10 bases lying between them. This CDR3 spans 14 amino acids. Sample: peripheral blood. The chain uses TRBV7-8 and TRBJ2-7; D is undetermined. The receptor was derived from a human donor in a cohort sampled during active COVID-19. The CDR3 bases are TGTGCCAGCAGCTTTTATACAGAGTCCTACGAGCAGTACTTC. Translating gives CASSFYTESYEQYF.